These T cell receptor beta chains were read from a single sample in a study of beta chain features in type 1 diabetes. Clones were read by immunoSEQ multiplex PCR, and TCRdb kept only the in-frame ones, dropping some. Among about 230,000 clones listed, roughly 16% were seen once. Sequenced sample: naive CD4+ T cells from blood. The receptor set was obtained from a young man with type 1 diabetes. Each CDR3 is given with its conserved first and last residue. The D gene is left open where the match is weak. Clone sizes are given selectively: once, few, many, or a class where the clone is expanded.

clone_size	v_call	d_call	j_call	cdr3_aa	cdr3_nt
few	TRBV2	.	TRBJ1-5	CASTRGNQPQHF	TGTGCCAGCACGAGGGGCAATCAGCCCCAGCATTTT
few	TRBV15	.	TRBJ1-2	CATSSLDSDYGYTF	TGTGCCACCAGCAGCCTAGACAGCGACTATGGCTACACCTTC
few	TRBV27	TRBD1	TRBJ2-7	CASSPWDRAYEQYF	TGTGCCAGCAGTCCGTGGGACAGGGCCTACGAGCAGTACTTC
.	TRBV7-7	.	TRBJ2-5	CASSLGPLPVETQYF	TGTGCCAGCAGCTTAGGCCCCCTCCCCGTGGAGACCCAGTACTTC
few	TRBV20-1	.	TRBJ2-1	CSAYHRPEQFF	TGCAGTGCTTACCACCGACCAGAGCAGTTCTTC
.	TRBV6-5	.	TRBJ1-2	CASSSEQVNYGYTF	TGTGCCAGCAGTTCGGAACAGGTTAACTATGGCTACACCTTC
.	TRBV29-1	.	TRBJ2-5	CSVQGGQETQYF	TGCAGCGTACAGGGTGGCCAAGAGACCCAGTACTTC
once	TRBV5-1	TRBD1	TRBJ2-7	CASQPGQGAGEQYF	TGCGCCAGCCAACCGGGACAGGGGGCTGGAGAGCAGTACTTC
few	TRBV15	.	TRBJ2-5	CATSPRQNQETQYF	TGTGCCACCAGCCCCCGACAGAACCAAGAGACCCAGTACTTC
few	TRBV7-9	.	TRBJ1-2	CASSLEQGSGYTF	TGTGCCAGCAGCTTAGAACAGGGCTCTGGCTACACCTTC
few	TRBV28	TRBD1	TRBJ2-3	CASSQNRGSTDTQYF	TGTGCCAGCAGCCAGAACAGGGGATCCACAGATACGCAGTATTTT
.	TRBV30	.	TRBJ1-5	CAWGAGGNQPQHF	TGTGCCTGGGGGGCCGGAGGCAACCAGCCCCAGCATTTT
few	TRBV4-1	.	TRBJ1-5	CASSQERSSRGNQPQHF	TGCGCCAGCAGCCAAGAACGTTCATCCCGAGGGAATCAGCCCCAGCATTTT
.	TRBV28	.	TRBJ2-3	CASALEGLDTQYF	TGTGCCAGCGCCTTGGAGGGTTTGGATACGCAGTATTTT
.	TRBV4-1	.	TRBJ1-4	CASSQTYNEKLFF	TGCGCCAGCAGCCAGACCTATAATGAAAAACTGTTTTTT
.	TRBV14	.	TRBJ1-1	CASSQDVFRTEAFF	TGTGCCAGCAGCCAAGATGTTTTCCGCACTGAAGCTTTCTTT
few	TRBV30	TRBD2	TRBJ2-5	CAWSPGLAVGETQYF	TGTGCCTGGAGTCCGGGACTAGCGGTGGGGGAGACCCAGTACTTC
few	TRBV14	.	TRBJ1-2	CASSQGTGPYGYTF	TGTGCCAGCAGCCAAGGAACAGGCCCCTATGGCTACACCTTC
few	TRBV9	TRBD2	TRBJ2-1	CASSVAGGSYNEQFF	TGTGCCAGCAGCGTAGCGGGAGGTAGCTACAATGAGCAGTTCTTC
few	TRBV30	.	TRBJ2-7	CAWQGLGLYEQYF	TGTGCCTGGCAGGGCCTAGGGCTCTACGAGCAGTACTTC
.	TRBV5-1	TRBD2	TRBJ2-5	CASSPTGLAGEETQYF	TGCGCCAGCAGCCCGACGGGACTAGCGGGAGAAGAGACCCAGTACTTC
.	TRBV4-3	TRBD1	TRBJ2-7	CASSQGQGSNEQYF	TGCGCCAGCAGCCAAGGACAGGGTTCCAACGAGCAGTACTTC
.	TRBV19	TRBD2	TRBJ2-7	CASSSPSGLDSYEQYF	TGTGCCAGTAGTAGCCCTAGCGGGCTAGACTCCTACGAGCAGTACTTC
few	TRBV7-2	TRBD2	TRBJ2-5	CASSLVTSGAQETQYF	TGTGCCAGCAGCTTAGTAACTAGCGGGGCTCAAGAGACCCAGTACTTC
.	TRBV25-1	.	TRBJ2-5	CASSEGLLTETQYF	TGTGCCAGCAGTGAAGGACTTTTAACAGAGACCCAGTACTTC
.	TRBV4-1	.	TRBJ2-7	CASSRDIGLFEQYF	TGCGCCAGCAGCCGGGACATAGGGTTATTCGAGCAGTACTTC
.	TRBV30	.	TRBJ1-2	CAWSVTGPYGYTF	TGTGCCTGGAGTGTAACAGGGCCCTATGGCTACACCTTC
few	TRBV19	TRBD2	TRBJ2-1	CASSIRLAGNEQFF	TGTGCCAGTAGTATACGGCTAGCGGGCAATGAGCAGTTCTTC
.	TRBV28	.	TRBJ2-5	CASSSWETQYF	TGTGCCAGCAGCTCTTGGGAGACCCAGTACTTC
few	TRBV20-1	.	TRBJ2-1	CSARQGTQQFF	TGCAGTGCTAGACAGGGGACACAGCAGTTCTTC
.	TRBV2	TRBD2	TRBJ2-7	CASSRGLEGEQYF	TGTGCCAGCAGCCGAGGACTAGAGGGAGAGCAGTACTTC
few	TRBV19	.	TRBJ2-7	CASSIDLGRYEQYF	TGTGCCAGTAGTATAGATCTTGGACGCTACGAGCAGTACTTC
few	TRBV29-1	TRBD1	TRBJ2-7	CSVEVEDRVHEQYF	TGCAGCGTTGAAGTGGAGGACAGGGTACACGAGCAGTACTTC
few	TRBV29-1	TRBD1	TRBJ1-4	CSVMTGAAHNEKLFF	TGCAGCGTAATGACAGGGGCCGCCCATAATGAAAAACTGTTTTTT
once	TRBV7-2	TRBD2	TRBJ2-2	CASSTSGSYGELFF	TGTGCCAGCAGTACTAGCGGGAGTTACGGGGAGCTGTTTTTT
.	TRBV29-1	.	TRBJ2-5	CSVDPGEETQYF	TGCAGCGTTGATCCGGGAGAAGAGACCCAGTACTTC
.	TRBV30	TRBD1	TRBJ2-7	CAWRTGGWYEQYF	TGTGCCTGGAGGACAGGGGGGTGGTACGAGCAGTACTTC
.	TRBV6-5	.	TRBJ2-7	CASTPVGSPSEQYF	TGTGCCAGCACCCCTGTGGGCAGCCCTTCCGAGCAGTACTTC
.	TRBV15	TRBD2	TRBJ2-7	CATSSHAGTSGRYEQYF	TGTGCCACCAGCAGTCACGCCGGGACTAGCGGGAGGTACGAGCAGTACTTC
few	TRBV14	TRBD2	TRBJ2-3	CASSYTSGGTDTQYF	TGTGCCAGCAGCTATACTAGCGGGGGCACAGATACGCAGTATTTT
.	TRBV28	TRBD1	TRBJ2-7	CASSGQGASEQYF	TGTGCCAGCAGTGGACAGGGGGCGAGCGAGCAGTACTTC
.	TRBV7-9	.	TRBJ2-5	CASQGPTETQYF	TGTGCCAGCCAAGGGCCTACGGAGACCCAGTACTTC
few	TRBV9	.	TRBJ2-2	CASSVAVGAWELFF	TGTGCCAGCAGCGTAGCGGTCGGGGCTTGGGAGCTGTTTTTT
.	TRBV7-9	TRBD1	TRBJ1-1	CASSPGTGQAFF	TGTGCCAGCAGCCCCGGGACAGGGCAAGCTTTCTTT
few	TRBV4-1	.	TRBJ2-7	CASSHAPGGNYEQYF	TGCGCCAGCAGCCATGCCCCTGGCGGCAACTACGAGCAGTACTTC
.	TRBV14	.	TRBJ2-7	CASSQWGAEQYF	TGTGCCAGCAGCCAATGGGGCGCCGAGCAGTACTTC
.	TRBV11-2	.	TRBJ2-1	CASSLVPGNEQFF	TGTGCCAGCAGCTTAGTTCCAGGCAATGAGCAGTTCTTC
.	TRBV14	TRBD1	TRBJ1-2	CASSQDRGQSTNYGYTF	TGTGCCAGCAGCCAAGATAGGGGACAGTCTACCAACTATGGCTACACCTTC
few	TRBV29-1	.	TRBJ2-7	CSVVRASNYEQYF	TGCAGCGTTGTGCGGGCCAGCAACTACGAGCAGTACTTC
few	TRBV28	.	TRBJ2-1	CASSLLKGMDNEQFF	TGTGCCAGCAGTTTATTAAAAGGGATGGACAATGAGCAGTTCTTC
.	TRBV4-1	TRBD1	TRBJ2-6	CASSQAPAIGTGGSGANVLTF	TGCGCCAGCAGCCAGGCTCCTGCGATCGGGACAGGGGGCAGCGGGGCCAACGTCCTGACTTTC
.	TRBV4-3	.	TRBJ2-1	CASSQEGVEYGEQFF	TGCGCCAGCAGCCAAGAGGGAGTTGAATATGGTGAGCAGTTCTTC
.	TRBV29-1	TRBD1	TRBJ1-1	CSVGQVRTEAFF	TGCAGCGTCGGACAGGTTAGGACTGAAGCTTTCTTT
.	TRBV7-2	TRBD2	TRBJ2-3	CASRGLAGGPPGTQYF	TGTGCCAGCAGGGGGCTAGCGGGAGGGCCTCCCGGTACGCAGTATTTT
.	TRBV7-2	.	TRBJ2-6	CASSLGRSGANVLTF	TGTGCCAGCAGCCTTGGAAGGTCTGGGGCCAACGTCCTGACTTTC